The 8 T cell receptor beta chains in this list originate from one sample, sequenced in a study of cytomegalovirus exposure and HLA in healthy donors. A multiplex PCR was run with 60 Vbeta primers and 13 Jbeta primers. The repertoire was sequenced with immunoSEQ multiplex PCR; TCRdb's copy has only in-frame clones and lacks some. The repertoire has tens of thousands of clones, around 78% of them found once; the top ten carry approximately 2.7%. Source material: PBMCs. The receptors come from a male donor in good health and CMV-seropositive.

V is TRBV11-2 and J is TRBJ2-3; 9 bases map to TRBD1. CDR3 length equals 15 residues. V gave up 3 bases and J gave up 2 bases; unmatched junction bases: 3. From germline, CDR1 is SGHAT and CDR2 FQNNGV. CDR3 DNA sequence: TGTGCCAGCAGCTTGGACAGGGGAAACACAGATACGCAGTATTTT. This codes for CASSLDRGNTDTQYF.

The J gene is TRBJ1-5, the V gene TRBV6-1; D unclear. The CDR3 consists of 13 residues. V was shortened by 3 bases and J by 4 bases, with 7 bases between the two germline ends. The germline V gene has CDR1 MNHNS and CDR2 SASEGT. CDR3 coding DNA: TGTGCCAGCAGTGAGTGGGAGAATCAGCCCCAGCATTTT. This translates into CASSEWENQPQHF.

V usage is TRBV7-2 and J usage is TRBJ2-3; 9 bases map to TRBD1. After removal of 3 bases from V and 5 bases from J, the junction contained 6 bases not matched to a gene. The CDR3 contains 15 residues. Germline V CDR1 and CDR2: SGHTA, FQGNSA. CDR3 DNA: TGTGCCAGCAGCTTTGGGACAGGGCAGGGAGATACGCAGTATTTT. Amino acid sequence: CASSFGTGQGDTQYF.

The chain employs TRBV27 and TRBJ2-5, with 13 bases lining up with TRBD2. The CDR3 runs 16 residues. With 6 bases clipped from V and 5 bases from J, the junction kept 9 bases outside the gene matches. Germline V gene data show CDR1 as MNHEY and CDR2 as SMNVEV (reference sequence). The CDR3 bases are TGTGCCAGCAGGGGAGTGACTAGCGGGAGGAGGGAGACCCAGTACTTC. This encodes CASRGVTSGRRETQYF.

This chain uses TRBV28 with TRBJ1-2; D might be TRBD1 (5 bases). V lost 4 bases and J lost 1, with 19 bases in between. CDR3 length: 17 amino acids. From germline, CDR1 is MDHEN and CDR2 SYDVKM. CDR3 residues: CASSSPPGRELNYGYTF. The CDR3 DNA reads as TGTGCCAGCAGTTCCCCCCCGGGGCGGGAGCTTAACTATGGCTACACCTTC.

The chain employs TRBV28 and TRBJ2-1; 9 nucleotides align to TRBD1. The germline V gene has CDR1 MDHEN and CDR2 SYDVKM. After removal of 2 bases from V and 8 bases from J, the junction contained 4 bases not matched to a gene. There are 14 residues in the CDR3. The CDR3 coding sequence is TGTGCCAGCAGTTTAGAACAGGGGGCTTATGAGCAGTTCTTC. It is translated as CASSLEQGAYEQFF.

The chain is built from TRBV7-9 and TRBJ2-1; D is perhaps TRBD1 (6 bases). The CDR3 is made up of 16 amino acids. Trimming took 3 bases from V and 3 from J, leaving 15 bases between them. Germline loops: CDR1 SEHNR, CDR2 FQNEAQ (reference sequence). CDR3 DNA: TGTGCCAGCAGCTTGAAGGGACACCTGGACTACAATGAGCAGTTCTTC. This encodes CASSLKGHLDYNEQFF.

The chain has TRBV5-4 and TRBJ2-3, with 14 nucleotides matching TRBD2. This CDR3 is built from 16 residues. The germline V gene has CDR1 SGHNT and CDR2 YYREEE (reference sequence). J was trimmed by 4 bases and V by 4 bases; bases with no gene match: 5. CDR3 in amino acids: CASSPGTSGRSDTQYF. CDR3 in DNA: TGTGCCAGCAGCCCCGGGACTAGCGGGAGATCAGATACGCAGTATTTT. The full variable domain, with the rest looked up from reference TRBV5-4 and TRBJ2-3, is ETGVTQSPTHLIKTRGQQVTLRCSSQSGHNTVSWYQQALGQGPQFIFQYYREEENGRGNFPPRFSGLQFPNYSSELNVNALELDDSALYLCASSPGTSGRSDTQYFGPGTRLTVL.